This TCR beta chain was obtained from a study of T cells in Graves' hyperthyroidism and ophthalmopathy. Looking at the study overall: Before any treatment, at initial diagnosis, peripheral blood was collected. Broader study findings: Among clonotypes expanded in thyroid above 0.001, most were also found in blood.

The source material, RNA transcripts, was used to amplify TCR beta CDR3 regions. HTBI primers were employed in a first-round RT-PCR of the TCR CDR3. TCRdb redid the calling of the multiplex PCR reads with MiXCR, one entry per CDR3 protein. The data hold around 540,000 distinct CDR3 sequences, with 16% observed a single time. This CDR3 spans 14 amino acids. CDR1 and CDR2 (germline): MDHEN, SYDVKM. Deletions cut 2 bases from V and 0 bases from J, with 8 bases between. This clonotype was detected many times. Antigen unknown. Subjects with ophthalmopathy showed a Clinical Activity Score no lower than 3, a NOSPECS grade no lower than 4, and a duration shorter than 3 months.

The V and J genes are TRBV28 and TRBJ2-7; D remains ambiguous. The TCR originated in a young woman with Graves' ophthalmopathy. The sample consisted of blood. CDR3 DNA: TGTGCCAGCAGTTTAATGTGGAGCTCCTACGAGCAGTACTTC. Its translation is CASSLMWSSYEQYF.